The 28 T cell receptor beta chains in this list originate from one sample, sequenced in a study of beta chain features in type 1 diabetes. The sequenced template was cDNA made from the entire isolated RNA. Sequenced by immunoSEQ multiplex PCR; TCRdb stores in-frame clones only, minus some. The table has some 150,000 clones, 8.5% to 12% seen once. The source material was naive CD4+ T cells from blood. These receptors were collected from a man between 18 and 29 years old in good health.

The rearrangement uses TRBV2 and TRBJ2-7; D is perhaps TRBD2 (5 bases). This CDR3 is 13 amino acids long. Germline V gene sequence: CDR1 SNHLY, CDR2 FYNNEI. The V end lost 6 bases, the J end lost 2 bases, and 11 bases lay between the germline ends. In DNA form, the CDR3 reads TGTGCCAGCAGGAGGACTGGACCCTACGAGCAGTACTTC. Protein sequence: CASRRTGPYEQYF.

This clone was observed a few times. The chain employs TRBV13 and TRBJ2-5; 7 bases are a match to TRBD1. V shed 5 bases, J shed 5 bases, and the junction held 8 bases outside the gene matches. CDR1 and CDR2 from the germline V gene are PRHDT and FYEKMQ (reference sequence). This CDR3 is 14 amino acids long. The CDR3: CASSRGQLGETQYF. CDR3 sequence (DNA): TGTGCCAGCAGCAGGGGACAGCTGGGGGAGACCCAGTACTTC.

This clone has only a few counts. The chain joins TRBV5-5 to TRBJ1-5; D unresolved. The CDR3 consists of 13 residues. V was pared by 4 bases and J by 5 bases, with 10 bases between. Germline CDR1 and CDR2: SGHKS and YYEKEE (reference sequence). In DNA, the CDR3 is TGTGCCAGCAGCCTGAGGCGTGATCAGCCCCAGCATTTT. It is translated as CASSLRRDQPQHF.

This clone was observed a few times. The chain's CDR3 is CASSIVDSKETQYF. CDR3 DNA sequence: TGTGCCAGCTCGATCGTCGACAGTAAAGAGACCCAGTACTTC. The chain is built from TRBV18 and TRBJ2-5, with D maybe TRBD1 (5 bases). The length of the CDR3 is 14 residues. The V gene lost 6 bases and the J gene lost 3 bases, with 14 bases spanning the gap. The germline V gene encodes CDR1 KGHSH and CDR2 LQKENI.

This clone appeared many times. The chain uses TRBV5-4 and TRBJ2-1; the match to TRBD1 covers 8 bases. V was clipped by 0 bases and J by 6 bases; unmatched bases: 2. The CDR3 length is 14 residues. From germline, CDR1 is SGHNT and CDR2 YYREEE (reference sequence). The CDR3 spells CASSLAGQGNEQFF. In DNA form, the CDR3 reads TGTGCCAGCAGCTTGGCCGGACAGGGCAATGAGCAGTTCTTC.

This clone was counted a few times. The CDR3 is CASRVTSGINEQFF. CDR3 bases: TGCGCCAGCAGAGTGACTAGCGGTATAAATGAGCAGTTCTTC. This chain links TRBV4-1 with TRBJ2-1; 9 bases agree with TRBD2. Germline V gene data show CDR1 as MGHRA and CDR2 as YSYEKL. J was trimmed by 7 bases and V by 6 bases; bases with no gene match: 7. The length of the CDR3 is 14 residues.

This chain connects TRBV6-5 to TRBJ2-4; a possible D gene is TRBD2 (6 bases). V lost 4 bases to trimming and J lost 8 bases, with 21 bases between them. The germline gives CDR1 MNHEY, CDR2 SVGAGI. CDR3 length: 16 residues. The CDR3 DNA reads as TGTGCCAGCAGTTCCAGAACTAGCTTGCGGCCAGACATTCAGTACTTC. Protein sequence: CASSSRTSLRPDIQYF.

CDR3 loop: CASSLAVTDTPANYGYTF. CDR3 nucleotides: TGTGCCAGCAGCTTGGCCGTGACAGACACCCCAGCTAACTATGGCTACACCTTC. V and J are TRBV5-5 and TRBJ1-2; TRBD1 is a possible D gene (5 bases). The CDR3 is made up of 18 amino acids. The V gene lost 0 bases and the J gene lost 0 bases, with 18 bases spanning the gap. The germline V gene encodes CDR1 SGHKS and CDR2 YYEKEE (reference sequence). Full variable domain (rest looked up from reference TRBV5-5 and TRBJ1-2): DAGVTQSPTHLIKTRGQQVTLRCSPISGHKSVSWYQQVLGQGPQFIFQYYEKEERGRGNFPDRFSARQFPNYSSELNVNALLLGDSALYLCASSLAVTDTPANYGYTFGSGTRLTVV.

This clone was seen a few times. The V and J genes are TRBV7-2 and TRBJ1-1; tentative D call: TRBD1 (6 bases). Trimming cost V 2 bases and J 4 bases, with 11 bases left between them. Germline V gene lookup returns CDR1 SGHTA and CDR2 FQGNSA. This CDR3 has 14 amino acids. This CDR3 reads CASSLQGGGTEAFF. CDR3 DNA sequence: TGTGCCAGCAGCTTACAGGGAGGGGGCACTGAAGCTTTCTTT.

This clone was seen a few times. The V call is TRBV7-9, the J call TRBJ2-3; maybe TRBD1 (5 bases). CDR1 and CDR2 from the germline V gene are SEHNR and FQNEAQ (reference sequence). V lost 1 base and J 5 bases, leaving 10 bases between the germline ends. CDR3 size: 14 residues. The DNA for the CDR3 is TGTGCCAGCAGCTTAGAGGCAGGGTTAGATACGCAGTATTTT. Translating it yields CASSLEAGLDTQYF.

This sequence joins TRBV7-6 and TRBJ1-5, with 7 bases fitting TRBD1. Germline V gives CDR1 SGHVS, CDR2 FNYEAQ. This CDR3 is built from 15 residues. The J segment lost 4 bases and the V segment lost 5 bases, leaving 8 bases of the junction unmatched. CDR3 nucleotides: TGTGCCAGCAGCCCTACACCAGGGGGTAATCAGCCCCAGCATTTT. Its translation: CASSPTPGGNQPQHF.

The genes are TRBV23-1 and TRBJ2-5, with 7 nucleotides matching TRBD1. TRBV23-1 counts as an open reading frame of uncertain function. With V trimmed by 1 base and J by 0 bases, 8 bases remained unmatched. This CDR3 has 17 residues. Here the CDR3 reads CASSQLGQLMYQETQYF. The CDR3 DNA reads TGCGCCAGCAGTCAATTGGGACAGCTCATGTACCAAGAGACCCAGTACTTC.

There are a few counts of this clone. The chain employs TRBV28 and TRBJ1-5, with D possibly matching TRBD1 (5 bases). Trimming shortened V by 4 bases and J by 2 bases, and 12 bases separated the two germline ends. Germline CDR1 MDHEN, CDR2 SYDVKM. This CDR3 is 15 amino acids long. CDR3 loop: CASSSQGGGNQPQHF. Here the CDR3 DNA reads TGTGCCAGCAGTTCGCAGGGCGGGGGCAATCAGCCCCAGCATTTT.

CDR3 region: CASSGQGSNEQYF. The CDR3 nucleotides are TGTGCCAGCAGTGGACAGGGAAGCAACGAGCAGTACTTC. This sequence joins TRBV2 and TRBJ2-7, with 7 bases fitting TRBD1. Unmatched junction bases numbered 5, after V lost 4 bases and J lost 5 bases. The germline V gene encodes CDR1 SNHLY and CDR2 FYNNEI. The CDR3 covers 13 residues.

CDR3 region: CASSHGYRTENSPLHF. The CDR3 DNA reads TGTGCCAGCAGCCACGGGTACCGGACTGAGAATTCACCCCTCCACTTT. The J gene is TRBJ1-6, the V gene TRBV5-4; D is uncertain. CDR1 and CDR2 (germline): SGHNT, YYREEE (reference sequence). Between the trimmed V and J ends, which lost 4 bases and 7 bases, there was a span of 18 bases. This CDR3 has 16 residues.

This clone occurred a few times. V is TRBV9 and J is TRBJ2-3; possible D gene TRBD2, 7 bases. The germline V and J ends were trimmed by 1 base and 4 bases, with 16 bases remaining between them. Germline CDR1 reads SGDLS; CDR2 reads YYNGEE. CDR3 size: 16 residues. The CDR3 coding sequence is TGTGCCAGCAGCGTAACAAGGGGGAGGGGGTCAGATACGCAGTATTTT. Translated: CASSVTRGRGSDTQYF.

CDR3 in DNA: TGTGCCAGCACTAACGGACAGGGGGCGTACACCGGGGAGCTGTTTTTT. Protein product: CASTNGQGAYTGELFF. The chain employs TRBV7-3 and TRBJ2-2, with 11 bases identical to TRBD1. Trimming at V came to 7 bases and at J to 3 bases, leaving 7 bases not matched to a gene. The length of the CDR3 is 16 residues. CDR1 and CDR2 from the germline V gene are SGHTA and FQGTGA. The full variable domain, completed using reference TRBV7-3 and TRBJ2-2, is GAGVSQTPSNKVTEKGKYVELRCDPISGHTALYWYRQSLGQGPEFLIYFQGTGAADDSGLPNDRFFAVRPEGSVSTLKIQRTERGDSAVYLCASTNGQGAYTGELFFGEGSRLTVL.

The chain is built from TRBV5-1 and TRBJ1-1, with unresolved D. The CDR3 is 13 residues long. Trimming took off 0 bases at V and 1 base at J, with 4 bases between the two ends. CDR1 is SGHRS and CDR2 is YFSETQ in the germline V gene. CDR3 bases: TGCGCCAGCAGCTTGGCCGGGAACACTGAAGCTTTCTTT. This translates into CASSLAGNTEAFF.

The table lists this clone with a few counts. The J gene is TRBJ2-3, the V gene TRBV18, with a possible D match to TRBD1 (6 bases). Germline CDR1 reads KGHSH; CDR2 reads LQKENI. V shed 5 bases and J shed 6 bases, with 12 bases lying between them. The CDR3 runs to 13 residues. The CDR3 nucleotides are TGTGCCAGCTCATCAGGGGTCTGGGATACGCAGTATTTT. Translation: CASSSGVWDTQYF.

This clone was detected ten times or more. The rearrangement uses TRBV7-2 and TRBJ2-1; weak D call: TRBD1 (5 bases). V lost 8 bases to trimming and J lost 3 bases, with 11 bases between them. CDR1 and CDR2 from the germline V gene are SGHTA and FQGNSA. The CDR3 is made up of 13 amino acids. Here the CDR3 reads CASRADSYNEQFF. CDR3 DNA: TGTGCCAGCCGAGCCGACAGCTACAATGAGCAGTTCTTC.

The chain links TRBV7-2 to TRBJ2-3, with D perhaps matching TRBD2 (6 bases). Germline V gene sequence: CDR1 SGHTA, CDR2 FQGNSA. The CDR3 consists of 16 residues. The V gene lost 1 base and the J gene lost 0 bases, with 11 bases spanning the gap. CDR3 in amino acids: CASSLGPGTSTDTQYF. CDR3 nucleotides: TGTGCCAGCAGCTTAGGGCCCGGGACTAGCACAGATACGCAGTATTTT. Looking up the rest from reference TRBV7-2 and TRBJ2-3 gives the full variable domain: GAGVSQSPSNKVTEKGKDVELRCDPISGHTALYWYRQSLGQGLEFLIYFQGNSAPDKSGLPSDRFSAERTGGSVSTLTIQRTQQEDSAVYLCASSLGPGTSTDTQYFGPGTRLTVL.

The gene calls are TRBV4-1 and TRBJ1-2, with unresolved D. Trimming took 0 bases from V and 0 from J, leaving 8 bases between them. The CDR3 has 15 residues. CDR1 MGHRA and CDR2 YSYEKL come from the germline V gene. The chain's CDR3 is CASSQDHNPNYGYTF. The CDR3 DNA reads TGCGCCAGCAGCCAAGATCACAACCCTAACTATGGCTACACCTTC.

The chain combines TRBV14 with TRBJ2-7, with 12 bases fitting TRBD2. V dropped 1 base and J dropped 7; count of bases not matched to a gene: 8. The CDR3 has 16 amino acids. From germline, CDR1 is SGHDN and CDR2 FVKESK. In nucleotides, the CDR3 is TGTGCCAGCAGCCAAGCCCTACTAGCGGGGGGTCTGGAGCAGTACTTC. Encoded protein: CASSQALLAGGLEQYF.

This clone was seen only a few times. The V gene is TRBV27, the J gene TRBJ2-5; 14 bases map to TRBD2. CDR1 MNHEY and CDR2 SMNVEV come from the germline V gene (reference sequence). V trimming: 6 bases; J trimming: 6 bases; junction bases outside the gene matches: 6. The CDR3 has 15 amino acids. The chain's CDR3 is CASSRGTSGGKTQYF. Here the CDR3 DNA reads TGTGCCAGCAGCCGAGGGACTAGCGGGGGAAAGACCCAGTACTTC.

The V call is TRBV29-1, the J call TRBJ2-5; D perhaps matches TRBD2 (5 bases). Trimming stripped 8 bases from V and 4 bases from J, with 17 bases between. Germline values: CDR1 SQVTM, CDR2 ANQGSEA. The CDR3 length is 13 residues. The CDR3 nucleotides are TGCAGCCAAACTAAACTAGTTTCAGAGACCCAGTACTTC. This sequence encodes CSQTKLVSETQYF.

A few counts support this clone. The chain is built from TRBV7-9 and TRBJ2-3, with 7 bases matching TRBD1. In germline, CDR1 is SEHNR, CDR2 FQNEAQ (reference sequence). This CDR3 comprises 16 residues. The trim removed 4 bases at V and 4 bases at J, leaving 11 bases unmatched. CDR3 in DNA: TGTGCCAGCAGCTCTACTCCCGGGACAGTCGCAGATACGCAGTATTTT. It translates to CASSSTPGTVADTQYF.

The rearrangement links TRBV10-3 to TRBJ2-5; 13 bases are shared with TRBD2. The V gene end was trimmed by 5 bases and the J gene end by 5 bases; junction bases not matched to a gene: 8. Looked up from germline, CDR1 is ENHRY and CDR2 is SYGVKD. The CDR3 totals 16 residues. CDR3 sequence (DNA): TGTGCCATCAGTTCCGGACTAGCGGGGGAGGCTGAGACCCAGTACTTC. Amino acid sequence: CAISSGLAGEAETQYF.

The table lists this clone with a few counts. The genes are TRBV10-3 and TRBJ2-5; D call uncertain. CDR3 length equals 12 residues. Trimming cost V 2 bases and J 3 bases, with 4 bases left between them. CDR1 is ENHRY and CDR2 is SYGVKD in the germline V gene. The CDR3 protein is CAISEREETQYF. CDR3 nucleotides: TGTGCCATCAGTGAGCGGGAAGAGACCCAGTACTTC.